This T cell receptor beta chain appears in the sequencing data of a study of blood T cell repertoires in COVID-19. For the study at large: The origin of the acute and convalescent COVID-19 samples was the United States, Italy and Spain. Nucleic acid was either cDNA or gDNA, and it came from T cells, B-cell-depleted T cells, or PBMCs.

CDR3 size: 14 residues. V was shortened by 6 bases and J by 0 bases, with 11 bases between the two germline ends. Original handling: Amplification with reference gene primers provided the estimates of nucleated cell counts. Repertoires were generated with immunoSEQ multiplex PCR, while TCRdb's copy carries only in-frame clones and drops some. The DNA was the basis for D and trimming; V, J and clone size are from that table. Of around 200,000 clones in the sample, less than 90% were seen once. This chain connects TRBV23-1 to TRBJ1-1; D is unclear. TRBV23-1 carries the ORF label, with uncertain function. What was sequenced was peripheral blood. The TCR sequence derives from a woman aged 45-59 years with acute or convalescent COVID-19. The CDR3 region is CASRPSLLNTEAFF. DNA of the CDR3: TGCGCCAGCAGACCAAGCTTACTGAACACTGAAGCTTTCTTT.